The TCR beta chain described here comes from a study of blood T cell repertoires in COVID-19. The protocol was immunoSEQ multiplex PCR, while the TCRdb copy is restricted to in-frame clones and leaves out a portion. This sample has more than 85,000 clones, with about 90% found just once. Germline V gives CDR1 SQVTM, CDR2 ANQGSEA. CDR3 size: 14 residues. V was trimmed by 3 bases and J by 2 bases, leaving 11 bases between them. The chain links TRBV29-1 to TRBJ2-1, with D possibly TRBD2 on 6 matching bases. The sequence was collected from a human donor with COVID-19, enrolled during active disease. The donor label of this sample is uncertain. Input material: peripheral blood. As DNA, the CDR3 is TGCAGCGTTGATAGAACGGGGGCCTACAATGAGCAGTTCTTC. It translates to CSVDRTGAYNEQFF.